The 24 T cell receptor beta chains in this list originate from one sample, sequenced in a study of T-cell reconstitution after alpha-beta-depleted transplantation in children. Preparing the TCRbeta library involved the use of unique molecular identifiers. TCRdb analysed the PCR reads with MiXCR anew, one entry per CDR3 protein. The sample shows a few hundred thousand distinct CDR3 sequences, 10% to 15% of them seen only once. Here the sequenced sample was PBMCs, mostly from graft donor cells, taken 360 days after TCRalphabeta/CD19-depleted stem cell transplant. All receptors derive from a male patient younger than 18 who had a stem cell transplant for acute myeloid leukemia, so the T cells may come from the graft donor.

Only a few counts were recorded for this clonotype. The chain recombines TRBV15 with TRBJ2-7, with 8 bases that match TRBD2. With 1 base clipped from V and 3 bases from J, the junction kept 8 bases outside the gene matches. Looked up from germline, CDR1 is LNHNV and CDR2 is YYDKDF (reference sequence). This CDR3 comprises 16 residues. The CDR3 region has the DNA TGTGCCACCAGCAGAGCGGGAGGGACTACTTTCTACGAGCAGTACTTC. It specifies CATSRAGGTTFYEQYF. The variable domain in full, with the rest retrieved from reference TRBV15 and TRBJ2-7, is DAMVIQNPRYQVTQFGKPVTLSCSQTLNHNVMYWYQQKSSQAPKLLFHYYDKDFNNEADTPDNFQSRRPNTSFCFLDIRSPGLGDTAMYLCATSRAGGTTFYEQYFGPGTRLTVT.

This clonotype was seen more than once but under ten times. V and J are TRBV12-3 or TRBV12-4 and TRBJ2-2; the D gene is possibly TRBD1 (6 bases). Trimming pared 6 bases from V and 6 bases from J, leaving 11 bases between. This CDR3 has 13 residues. The CDR3 protein is CASRNRAAGELFF. The DNA for the CDR3 is TGTGCCAGCAGAAACAGGGCGGCCGGGGAGCTGTTTTTT.

The chain recombines TRBV20-1 with TRBJ2-7; D unclear. V lost 6 bases and J 3 bases, leaving 9 bases between the germline ends. Germline lookup yields CDR1 DFQATT and CDR2 SNEGSKA (reference sequence). The CDR3 loop spans 11 amino acids. CDR3 sequence (DNA): TGCAGTGCCTATACGGTCTACGAGCAGTACTTC. Translated: CSAYTVYEQYF.

This clonotype came up a few times. The V call is TRBV20-1, the J call TRBJ2-7; D not resolved. There are 12 residues in the CDR3. The germline V gene encodes CDR1 DFQATT and CDR2 SNEGSKA (reference sequence). The V gene lost 6 bases and the J gene lost 2 bases, with 11 bases spanning the gap. The CDR3 coding sequence is TGCAGTGCCTACTACGGAACCTACGAGCAGTACTTC. Residues: CSAYYGTYEQYF.

In this sample, this clonotype turned up once. The chain joins TRBV10-3 to TRBJ2-1; 10 positions match TRBD2. Losses at the gene ends were 7 bases for V and 5 bases for J; bases not matched to a gene: 5. CDR3 length: 14 amino acids. Germline loops: CDR1 ENHRY, CDR2 SYGVKD. The DNA for the CDR3 is TGTGCCATCACCAACGGACTAGCGGACAATGAGCAGTTCTTC. Encoded protein: CAITNGLADNEQFF.

This clonotype was observed a handful of times. V usage is TRBV3-1 and J usage is TRBJ2-7; 11 nucleotides align to TRBD1. Germline values: CDR1 LGHDT, CDR2 YNNKEL (reference sequence). This CDR3 is built from 15 residues. V lost 1 base to trimming and J lost 5 bases; unmatched junction nucleotides: 4. The CDR3 protein is CASSQGGQGGDEQYF. The CDR3 region has the DNA TGTGCCAGCAGCCAAGGGGGACAGGGGGGCGACGAGCAGTACTTC.

V usage is TRBV9 and J usage is TRBJ2-3, with 10 nucleotides matching TRBD2. Germline CDR1 reads SGDLS; CDR2 reads YYNGEE. The ends lost 4 bases at V and 1 base at J; junction bases unmatched: 6. The CDR3 loop spans 16 amino acids. Here the CDR3 reads CASSLIGLAGTDTQYF. In DNA form, the CDR3 reads TGTGCCAGCAGCTTAATCGGACTAGCGGGCACAGATACGCAGTATTTT.

The chain is built from TRBV5-1 and TRBJ2-7; D may be TRBD1 (5 bases). Germline CDR1 is SGHRS and CDR2 is YFSETQ. Between the trimmed V and J ends, which lost 3 bases and 0 bases, there was a span of 10 bases. There are 14 residues in the CDR3. The CDR3 reads CASSSRVPSYEQYF. In DNA form, the CDR3 reads TGCGCCAGCAGCTCCAGGGTCCCCTCCTACGAGCAGTACTTC.

This chain joins TRBV6-5 and TRBJ1-5, with D perhaps TRBD1 (5 bases). This CDR3 comprises 16 residues. V shed 1 base and J shed 9 bases, with 19 bases lying between them. Germline V gene sequence: CDR1 MNHEY, CDR2 SVGAGI. The CDR3 bases are TGTGCCAGCAGTTACTACTTCCCGGGGGGTCGCGGGCCCCAGCATTTT. It codes for CASSYYFPGGRGPQHF.

This clonotype appeared many times. The V and J genes are TRBV6-1 and TRBJ1-5; 8 bases agree with TRBD1. After removal of 6 bases from V and 0 bases from J, the junction contained 13 bases not matched to a gene. Germline V gives CDR1 MNHNS, CDR2 SASEGT. The CDR3 covers 18 residues. The CDR3 sequence is CASRQNFGQGVSNQPQHF. Written as DNA, the CDR3 is TGTGCCAGCAGGCAAAACTTCGGACAGGGAGTTAGCAATCAGCCCCAGCATTTT.

This clonotype was counted a few times. The V and J genes are TRBV5-1 and TRBJ2-3; 9 positions agree with TRBD2. Germline V CDR1 and CDR2: SGHRS, YFSETQ. With V trimmed by 2 bases and J by 3 bases, 7 bases remained unmatched. The CDR3 is made up of 16 amino acids. The CDR3 DNA reads as TGCGCCAGCAGCTTAGACGCGGGGGGGCCGACAGATACGCAGTATTTT. Its translation: CASSLDAGGPTDTQYF.

This clonotype came up many times. The gene calls are TRBV5-5 and TRBJ2-1; D is undetermined. The CDR3 has 14 residues. Between the trimmed V and J ends, which lost 5 bases and 3 bases, there was a span of 12 bases. Germline V gene sequence: CDR1 SGHKS, CDR2 YYEKEE (reference sequence). CDR3 nucleotide sequence: TGTGCCAGCAGTCGGGCCGGGTACTACAATGAGCAGTTCTTC. This gives the protein CASSRAGYYNEQFF.

This clonotype occurred a few times. The V and J genes are TRBV18 and TRBJ1-1, with D maybe TRBD1 (5 bases). The CDR3 is 16 amino acids. V was shortened by 2 bases and J by 5 bases, with 18 bases between the two germline ends. CDR1 is KGHSH and CDR2 is LQKENI in the germline V gene. CDR3 in amino acids: CASSPTLIGGETEAFF. The CDR3, as DNA: TGTGCCAGCTCACCAACTCTCATCGGGGGAGAAACTGAAGCTTTCTTT. The full variable domain, its missing parts supplied by reference TRBV18 and TRBJ1-1, is NAGVMQNPRHLVRRRGQEARLRCSPMKGHSHVYWYRQLPEEGLKFMVYLQKENIIDESGMPKERFSAEFPKEGPSILRIQQVVRGDSAAYFCASSPTLIGGETEAFFGQGTRLTVV.

This clonotype was observed many times. The chain employs TRBV12-3 or TRBV12-4 and TRBJ2-5, with TRBD2 matching over 11 bases. The V and J ends lost 6 bases and 4 bases, in that order; junction bases with no gene match: 4. The CDR3 covers 14 residues. This CDR3 is CASSLAGGLETQYF. The CDR3 DNA is TGTGCCAGCAGCCTAGCGGGAGGTTTAGAGACCCAGTACTTC.

This clonotype was seen a handful of times. The chain joins TRBV5-5 to TRBJ2-4; 7 nucleotides align to TRBD1. Germline CDR1 and CDR2: SGHKS and YYEKEE (reference sequence). The trim removed 3 bases at V and 0 bases at J, leaving 9 bases unmatched. This CDR3 contains 17 residues. CDR3 nucleotides: TGTGCCAGCAGCTCCCCCCTGGGACAGCTAGCCAAAAACATTCAGTACTTC. Its protein product is CASSSPLGQLAKNIQYF.

This clonotype turned up a few times. J is TRBJ2-7 and V is TRBV10-3, with TRBD1 matching over 12 bases. V was pared by 6 bases and J by 3 bases, with 6 bases of the junction left unmatched. Germline loops: CDR1 ENHRY, CDR2 SYGVKD. The CDR3 extends over 15 amino acids. In DNA, the CDR3 is TGTGCCATCAGCCCAAGGGACAGGGGGCTCTACGAGCAGTACTTC. Translated, it gives CAISPRDRGLYEQYF.

The table lists this clonotype with a few counts. The chain links TRBV9 to TRBJ2-2; 13 nucleotides agree with TRBD2. CDR1 is SGDLS and CDR2 is YYNGEE in the germline V gene. The ends lost 0 bases at V and 5 bases at J; junction bases unmatched: 4. This CDR3 is 17 amino acids long. For the CDR3, the DNA is TGTGCCAGCAGCGTAGGGGGACTAGCGGGATTGACCGGGGAGCTGTTTTTT. Its protein product is CASSVGGLAGLTGELFF.

This clonotype was picked up a small number of times. V usage is TRBV7-2 and J usage is TRBJ2-7; 8 bases agree with TRBD2. The CDR3 is made up of 15 amino acids. With V trimmed by 4 bases and J by 0 bases, 5 bases remained unmatched. From germline, CDR1 is SGHTA and CDR2 FQGNSA. The CDR3 loop is CASSYQTSASYEQYF. For the CDR3, the DNA is TGTGCCAGCAGCTACCAGACTAGCGCCTCCTACGAGCAGTACTTC.

There are many counts of this clonotype. The chain employs TRBV29-1 and TRBJ2-1; D is unresolved. Germline CDR1 SQVTM, CDR2 ANQGSEA. Trimming took 1 base from V and 1 from J, leaving 5 bases between them. The CDR3 contains 13 residues. CDR3 DNA: TGCAGCGTTGAAGGGCGGTCCTACAATGAGCAGTTCTTC. As protein: CSVEGRSYNEQFF.

This clonotype was counted a few times. V usage is TRBV5-6 and J usage is TRBJ2-1; the D gene is possibly TRBD2 (5 bases). The germline gives CDR1 SGHDT, CDR2 YYEEEE. The V gene lost 5 bases and the J gene lost 7 bases, with 10 bases spanning the gap. CDR3 length: 12 amino acids. As DNA, the CDR3 is TGTGCCAGCAGGGTCAGGAGGAATGAGCAGTTCTTC. This translates into CASRVRRNEQFF. The whole variable domain, remainder taken from reference TRBV5-6 and TRBJ2-1, is DAGVTQSPTHLIKTRGQQVTLRCSPKSGHDTVSWYQQALGQGPQFIFQYYEEEERQRGNFPDRFSGHQFPNYSSELNVNALLLGDSALYLCASRVRRNEQFFGPGTRLTVL.

This clonotype was recorded at least ten times. This chain connects TRBV6-5 to TRBJ2-7, with D uncertain. The length of the CDR3 is 11 residues. The germline V gene has CDR1 MNHEY and CDR2 SVGAGI. The V gene lost 6 bases and the J gene lost 3 bases, with 6 bases spanning the gap. The CDR3 region has the DNA TGTGCCAGCAGCTCTCACTACGAGCAGTACTTC. It encodes CASSSHYEQYF.

This chain uses TRBV5-1 with TRBJ2-1, with no clear D. The CDR3 runs to 12 residues. CDR1 is SGHRS and CDR2 is YFSETQ in the germline V gene. V gave up 2 bases and J gave up 5 bases, with 5 bases separating them. CDR3 sequence: CASSFGHNEQFF. The CDR3 nucleotides are TGCGCCAGCAGCTTCGGGCACAATGAGCAGTTCTTC.

The chain uses TRBV28 and TRBJ2-3; 8 nucleotides match TRBD1. Per germline, CDR1 MDHEN and CDR2 SYDVKM. The CDR3 has 17 residues. Germline trimming cut 5 bases from V and 0 bases from J; bases unmatched to any gene: 10. The CDR3 coding sequence is TGTGCCAGCAGTCCTCAGGGGGCGTGGGCCAGCACAGATACGCAGTATTTT. Translating gives CASSPQGAWASTDTQYF.

V and J are TRBV24-1 and TRBJ2-1, with D perhaps matching TRBD1 (6 bases). The V gene lost 4 bases and the J gene lost 7 bases, with 19 bases spanning the gap. Germline loops: CDR1 KGHDR, CDR2 SFDVKD. The CDR3 loop spans 16 amino acids. The CDR3 protein is CATSEALATGSNEQFF. In nucleotides, the CDR3 is TGTGCCACCAGTGAGGCCCTAGCTACAGGGTCTAATGAGCAGTTCTTC.